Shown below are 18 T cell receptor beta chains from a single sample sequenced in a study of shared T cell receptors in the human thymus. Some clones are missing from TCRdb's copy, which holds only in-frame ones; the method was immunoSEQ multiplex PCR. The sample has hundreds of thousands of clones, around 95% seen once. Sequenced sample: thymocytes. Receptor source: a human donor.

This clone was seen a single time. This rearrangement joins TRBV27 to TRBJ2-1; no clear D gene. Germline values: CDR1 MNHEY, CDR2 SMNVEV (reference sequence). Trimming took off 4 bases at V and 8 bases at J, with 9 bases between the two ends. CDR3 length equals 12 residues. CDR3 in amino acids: CASSSRSHEQFF. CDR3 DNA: TGTGCCAGCAGTTCGAGAAGCCATGAGCAGTTCTTC.

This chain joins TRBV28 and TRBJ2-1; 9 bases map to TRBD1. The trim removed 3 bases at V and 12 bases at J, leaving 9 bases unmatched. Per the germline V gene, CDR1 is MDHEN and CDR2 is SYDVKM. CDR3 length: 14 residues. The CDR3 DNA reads TGTGCCAGCAGTTTGCCTCCGGGACAGGGTGGGCAGTTCTTC. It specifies CASSLPPGQGGQFF.

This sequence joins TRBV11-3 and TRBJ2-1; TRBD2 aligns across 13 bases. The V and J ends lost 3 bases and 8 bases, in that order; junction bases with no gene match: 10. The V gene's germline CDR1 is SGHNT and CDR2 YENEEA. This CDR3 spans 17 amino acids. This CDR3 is CASSLVRTSGRGDEQFF. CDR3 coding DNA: TGTGCCAGCAGCTTGGTTCGGACTAGCGGGAGAGGGGATGAGCAGTTCTTC.

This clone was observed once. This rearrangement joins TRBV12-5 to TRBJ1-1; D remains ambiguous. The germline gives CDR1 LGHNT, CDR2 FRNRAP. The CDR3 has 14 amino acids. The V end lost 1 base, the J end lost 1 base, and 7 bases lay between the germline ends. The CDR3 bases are TGTGCTAGTGGTTTGGACGGAACGAACACTGAAGCTTTCTTT. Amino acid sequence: CASGLDGTNTEAFF.

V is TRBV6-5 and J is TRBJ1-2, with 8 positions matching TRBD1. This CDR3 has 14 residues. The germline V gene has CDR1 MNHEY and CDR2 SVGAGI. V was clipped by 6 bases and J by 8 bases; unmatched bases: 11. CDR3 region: CASRLGQGGLGYTF. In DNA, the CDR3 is TGTGCCAGCAGACTAGGACAGGGAGGCTTAGGCTACACCTTC.

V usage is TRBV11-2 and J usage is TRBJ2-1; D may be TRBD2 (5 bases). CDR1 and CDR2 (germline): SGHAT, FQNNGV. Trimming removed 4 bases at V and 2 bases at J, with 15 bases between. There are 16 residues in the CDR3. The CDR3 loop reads CASSSHGKAPYNEQFF. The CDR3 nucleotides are TGTGCCAGCAGCTCCCACGGGAAGGCCCCCTACAATGAGCAGTTCTTC. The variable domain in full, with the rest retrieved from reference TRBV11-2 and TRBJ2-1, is EAGVAQSPRYKIIEKRQSVAFWCNPISGHATLYWYQQILGQGPKLLIQFQNNGVVDDSQLPKDRFSAERLKGVDSTLKIQPAKLEDSAVYLCASSSHGKAPYNEQFFGPGTRLTVL.

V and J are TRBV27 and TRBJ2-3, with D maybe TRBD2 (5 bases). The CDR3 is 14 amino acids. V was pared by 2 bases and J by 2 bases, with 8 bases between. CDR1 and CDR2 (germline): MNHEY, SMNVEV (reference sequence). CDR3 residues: CASSLAEATDTQYF. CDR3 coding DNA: TGTGCCAGCAGTTTAGCGGAGGCCACAGATACGCAGTATTTT.

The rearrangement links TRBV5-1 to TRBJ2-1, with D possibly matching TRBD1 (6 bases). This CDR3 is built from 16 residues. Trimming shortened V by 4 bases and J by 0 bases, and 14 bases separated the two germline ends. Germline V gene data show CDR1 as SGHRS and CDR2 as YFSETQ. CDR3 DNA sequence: TGCGCCAGCAGCCCACGACAGGACCTCTCCTACAATGAGCAGTTCTTC. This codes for CASSPRQDLSYNEQFF.

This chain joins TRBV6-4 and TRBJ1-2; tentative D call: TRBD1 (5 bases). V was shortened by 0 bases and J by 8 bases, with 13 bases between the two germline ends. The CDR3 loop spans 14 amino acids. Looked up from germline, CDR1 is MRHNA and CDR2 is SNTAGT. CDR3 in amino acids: CASSDSLREGGYTF. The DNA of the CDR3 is TGTGCCAGCAGTGACTCGCTCAGGGAAGGGGGCTACACCTTC.

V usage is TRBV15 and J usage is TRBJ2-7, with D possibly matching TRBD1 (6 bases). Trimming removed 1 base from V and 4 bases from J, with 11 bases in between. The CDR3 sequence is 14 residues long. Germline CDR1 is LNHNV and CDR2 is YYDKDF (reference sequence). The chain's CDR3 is CATSRGGQQYEQYF. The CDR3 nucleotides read TGTGCCACCAGCAGAGGAGGACAGCAATACGAGCAGTACTTC.

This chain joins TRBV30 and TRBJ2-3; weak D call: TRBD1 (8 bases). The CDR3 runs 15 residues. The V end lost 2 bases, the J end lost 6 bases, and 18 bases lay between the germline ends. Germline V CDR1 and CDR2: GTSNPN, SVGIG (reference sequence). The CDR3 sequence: CAWSIQGGMIDTQYF. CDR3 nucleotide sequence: TGTGCCTGGAGTATACAGGGGGGGATGATCGATACGCAGTATTTT.

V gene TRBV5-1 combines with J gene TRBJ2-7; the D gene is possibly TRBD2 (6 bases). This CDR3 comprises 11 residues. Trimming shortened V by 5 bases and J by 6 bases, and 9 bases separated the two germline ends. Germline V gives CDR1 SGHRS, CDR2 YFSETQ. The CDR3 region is CASRGGAEQYF. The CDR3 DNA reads TGCGCCAGCAGGGGGGGTGCCGAGCAGTACTTC.

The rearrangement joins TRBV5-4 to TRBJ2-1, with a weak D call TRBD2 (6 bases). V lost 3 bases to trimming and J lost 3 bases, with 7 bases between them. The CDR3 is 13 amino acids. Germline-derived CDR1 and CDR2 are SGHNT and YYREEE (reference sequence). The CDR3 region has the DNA TGTGCCAGCAGCTCGGGAGTCTACAATGAGCAGTTCTTC. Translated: CASSSGVYNEQFF.

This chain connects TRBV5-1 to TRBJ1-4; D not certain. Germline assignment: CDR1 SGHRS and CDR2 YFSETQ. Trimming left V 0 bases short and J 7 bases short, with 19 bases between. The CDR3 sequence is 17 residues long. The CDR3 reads CASSLAVRPPGTEKLFF. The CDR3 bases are TGCGCCAGCAGCTTGGCAGTCAGGCCCCCAGGTACTGAAAAACTGTTTTTT.

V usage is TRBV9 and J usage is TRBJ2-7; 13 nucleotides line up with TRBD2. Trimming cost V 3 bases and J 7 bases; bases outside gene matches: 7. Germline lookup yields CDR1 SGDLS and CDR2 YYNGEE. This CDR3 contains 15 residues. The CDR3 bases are TGTGCCAGCAGCGAAACTAGCGGGAGGGCCTCGGAGCAGTACTTC. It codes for CASSETSGRASEQYF.

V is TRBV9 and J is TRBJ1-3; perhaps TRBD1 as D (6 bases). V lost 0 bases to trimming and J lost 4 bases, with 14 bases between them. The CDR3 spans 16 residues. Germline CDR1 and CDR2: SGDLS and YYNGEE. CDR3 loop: CASSVGPKGDGNTIYF. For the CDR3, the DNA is TGTGCCAGCAGCGTAGGACCGAAGGGGGACGGAAACACCATATATTTT.

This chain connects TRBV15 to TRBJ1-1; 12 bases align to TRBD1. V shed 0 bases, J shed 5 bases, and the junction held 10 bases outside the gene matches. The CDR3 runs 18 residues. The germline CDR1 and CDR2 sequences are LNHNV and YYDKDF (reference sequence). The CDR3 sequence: CATSRDRGQGAWWTEAFF. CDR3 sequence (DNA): TGTGCCACCAGCAGAGACCGGGGACAGGGGGCGTGGTGGACTGAAGCTTTCTTT. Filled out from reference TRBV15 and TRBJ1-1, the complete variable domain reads DAMVIQNPRYQVTQFGKPVTLSCSQTLNHNVMYWYQQKSSQAPKLLFHYYDKDFNNEADTPDNFQSRRPNTSFCFLDIRSPGLGDTAMYLCATSRDRGQGAWWTEAFFGQGTRLTVV.

In DNA, the CDR3 is TGTGCCAGCAGCTTAGACAGGGCAGGCCAGCCCCAGCATTTT. This sequence encodes CASSLDRAGQPQHF. The rearrangement uses TRBV11-2 and TRBJ1-5, with a weak D call TRBD1 (5 bases). The CDR3 covers 14 residues. V shed 0 bases and J shed 7 bases, with 10 bases lying between them. CDR1 and CDR2 from the germline V gene are SGHAT and FQNNGV. The full variable domain, with the rest looked up from reference TRBV11-2 and TRBJ1-5, is EAGVAQSPRYKIIEKRQSVAFWCNPISGHATLYWYQQILGQGPKLLIQFQNNGVVDDSQLPKDRFSAERLKGVDSTLKIQPAKLEDSAVYLCASSLDRAGQPQHFGDGTRLSIL.